Following are 16 T cell receptor beta chains from one sample sequenced in a study of blood T cell repertoires in COVID-19. Profiled with immunoSEQ multiplex PCR; TCRdb holds only in-frame clones, not every one. The sample consists of 110,000 or so clones, roughly 88% of them appearing once. Material for sequencing was peripheral blood. These TCRs come from a woman aged 70 to 79 who had recovered from COVID-19.

The rearrangement joins TRBV18 to TRBJ2-7, with TRBD2 matching 11 bases. Trimming took 4 bases from V and 6 from J; bases not matched to a gene: 11. CDR1 is KGHSH and CDR2 is LQKENI in the germline V gene. The CDR3 runs to 16 residues. CDR3 sequence reads: CASSLGTSGLMGEQYF. CDR3 DNA sequence: TGTGCCAGCTCACTGGGGACTAGCGGTTTGATGGGCGAGCAGTACTTC.

The rearrangement uses TRBV7-2 and TRBJ2-7, with D maybe TRBD2 (5 bases). There are 14 residues in the CDR3. V was shortened by 3 bases and J by 3 bases, with 12 bases between the two germline ends. The germline V gene encodes CDR1 SGHTA and CDR2 FQGNSA. This CDR3 is CASSLRAADYEQYF. CDR3 DNA: TGTGCCAGCAGCTTGAGAGCGGCAGACTACGAGCAGTACTTC.

The chain is built from TRBV11-2 and TRBJ2-5; perhaps TRBD1 as D (6 bases). The germline V and J ends were trimmed by 2 bases and 3 bases, with 7 bases remaining between them. This CDR3 is built from 13 residues. From germline, CDR1 is SGHAT and CDR2 FQNNGV. The CDR3 region is CASSLRTEETQYF. The CDR3 coding sequence is TGTGCCAGCAGCTTAAGGACAGAAGAGACCCAGTACTTC.

The chain carries TRBV7-9 and TRBJ2-7; D not resolved. This CDR3 is 12 amino acids long. Germline CDR1 SEHNR, CDR2 FQNEAQ (reference sequence). Between the trimmed V and J ends, which lost 6 bases and 4 bases, there was a span of 10 bases. CDR3 amino acids: CASSQFRYEQYF. The DNA of the CDR3 is TGTGCCAGCAGTCAGTTCAGGTACGAGCAGTACTTC.

The chain joins TRBV6-5 to TRBJ1-1; D may be TRBD1 (5 bases). CDR1 MNHEY and CDR2 SVGAGI come from the germline V gene. The CDR3 consists of 14 residues. The V end was cut by 2 bases, the J end by 5 bases, with 12 bases between. CDR3 amino acids: CASSYGGVDTEAFF. In DNA, the CDR3 is TGTGCCAGCAGTTACGGAGGGGTTGATACTGAAGCTTTCTTT.

The chain employs TRBV6-2 or TRBV6-3 and TRBJ2-1; 9 bases fit TRBD1. This CDR3 has 14 residues. The trim removed 6 bases at V and 10 bases at J, leaving 10 bases unmatched. CDR1 is MNHEY and CDR2 is SVGEGT in the germline V gene. The CDR3 DNA sequence: TGTGCCAGCAGCCACAGGACCGACAGGGGGGAGCAGTTCTTC. It yields the protein CASSHRTDRGEQFF.

The chain combines TRBV19 with TRBJ1-4; D is undetermined. The CDR3 length is 14 residues. V lost 6 bases to trimming and J lost 0 bases, with 8 bases between them. Germline assignment: CDR1 LNHDA and CDR2 SQIVND (reference sequence). CDR3 nucleotides: TGTGCCAGTAGGCGAATCGCAACTAATGAAAAACTGTTTTTT. Its protein product is CASRRIATNEKLFF.

The rearrangement uses TRBV3-1 (or the pseudogene TRBV3-2) and TRBJ2-7; the match to TRBD2 covers 8 bases. Unmatched junction bases numbered 12, after V lost 4 bases and J lost 7 bases. Germline CDR1 and CDR2: LGHDT and YNNKEL (reference sequence). CDR3 length equals 15 residues. CDR3 in DNA: TGTGCCAGCAGCCCACGCGGGAGCGGGGGTAAGGAGCAGTACTTC. It translates to CASSPRGSGGKEQYF.

This chain links TRBV3-1 (or the pseudogene TRBV3-2) with TRBJ2-3, with 8 bases that match TRBD2. The CDR3 totals 18 residues. V gave up 0 bases and J gave up 0 bases; unmatched junction bases: 8. Germline loops: CDR1 LGHDT, CDR2 YNNKEL (reference sequence). In DNA, the CDR3 is TGTGCCAGCAGCCAAGATTACCCGCGGGGGGCTAGCACAGATACGCAGTATTTT. It translates to CASSQDYPRGASTDTQYF.

This clone was counted a single time. As DNA, the CDR3 is TGTGCCAGCAGCCCGGGACAGGGGTGGGGTGAGCAGTTCTTC. Its translation: CASSPGQGWGEQFF. This rearrangement joins TRBV27 to TRBJ2-1; 10 nucleotides line up with TRBD1. Trimming took 6 bases from V and 9 from J; bases not matched to a gene: 8. This CDR3 region has 14 residues. From germline, CDR1 is MNHEY and CDR2 SMNVEV (reference sequence).

This clone was seen just once. This rearrangement joins TRBV20-1 to TRBJ1-3; TRBD1 matches 7 bases. The germline V gene has CDR1 DFQATT and CDR2 SNEGSKA (reference sequence). CDR3 size: 15 residues. V trimming: 3 bases; J trimming: 0 bases; junction bases outside the gene matches: 5. CDR3: CSASMGQISGNTIYF. Written as DNA, the CDR3 is TGCAGTGCTAGTATGGGACAGATCTCTGGAAACACCATATATTTT.

The CDR3 DNA sequence: TGCGCCAGCAGCGGCCTGAAGTACTACGAGCAGTACTTC. This encodes CASSGLKYYEQYF. The rearrangement links TRBV5-1 to TRBJ2-7; D is unclear. Germline V gene lookup returns CDR1 SGHRS and CDR2 YFSETQ. The CDR3 is made up of 13 amino acids. Trimming took 4 bases from V and 3 from J, leaving 11 bases between them.

The rearrangement uses TRBV12-5 and TRBJ2-2; D not resolved. Germline lookup yields CDR1 LGHNT and CDR2 FRNRAP. The V end lost 3 bases, the J end lost 2 bases, and 4 bases lay between the germline ends. This CDR3 region has 13 residues. The CDR3 loop is CASGFINTGELFF. The DNA for the CDR3 is TGTGCTAGTGGTTTTATTAACACCGGGGAGCTGTTTTTT. The full variable domain, completed using reference TRBV12-5 and TRBJ2-2, is DARVTQTPRHKVTEMGQEVTMRCQPILGHNTVFWYRQTMMQGLELLAYFRNRAPLDDSGMPKDRFSAEMPDATLATLKIQPSEPRDSAVYFCASGFINTGELFFGEGSRLTVL.

The chain has TRBV7-9 and TRBJ1-5, with 8 bases that match TRBD1. Germline V gene lookup returns CDR1 SEHNR and CDR2 FQNEAQ (reference sequence). V shed 5 bases and J 0 bases; nucleotides not matched to a gene: 9. This CDR3 is 17 amino acids long. The CDR3 bases are TGTGCCAGCAGCCCCAGTGGACAGGGCTATAGCAATCAGCCCCAGCATTTT. It translates to CASSPSGQGYSNQPQHF.

This chain uses TRBV7-9 with TRBJ2-2; TRBD2 matches 8 bases. There are 14 residues in the CDR3. V dropped 11 bases and J dropped 2; count of bases not matched to a gene: 7. Germline lookup yields CDR1 SEHNR and CDR2 FQNEAQ (reference sequence). The CDR3 nucleotides read TGTGCCGGCTTTGCGGGAGGTAACACCGGGGAGCTGTTTTTT. Translation gives CAGFAGGNTGELFF.

The chain is built from TRBV28 and TRBJ2-1, with D maybe TRBD2 (5 bases). The V gene's germline CDR1 is MDHEN and CDR2 SYDVKM. This CDR3 is built from 15 residues. V was trimmed by 2 bases and J by 8 bases, leaving 16 bases between them. The CDR3 DNA is TGTGCCAGCAGTTTAGGAGGCTTCCCCACGGATGAGCAGTTCTTC. It encodes CASSLGGFPTDEQFF.